Below are 4 T cell receptor beta chains sequenced from a single sample in a study of blood T cell repertoires in COVID-19 (dated by TCRdb to about 2020). Library generation was performed with the immunoSEQ multiplex PCR assay. TCRdb holds this immuneACCESS table with in-frame rearrangements only. Some clones are missing; in checked studies, unresolved V genes explain under half, and the rest has no known cause. The sample profile shows about 190,000 clones; over 70% of them were found once. Approximately 15% of the sample lies in the top ten. The specimen sequenced was peripheral blood. The source of these receptors is a man aged 60-69 years with active or convalescent COVID-19.

The chain is built from TRBV12-5 and TRBJ2-3, with D unresolved. Trimming shortened V by 1 base and J by 3 bases, and 14 bases separated the two germline ends. CDR1 LGHNT and CDR2 FRNRAP come from the germline V gene. This CDR3 is 16 amino acids long. The CDR3 loop is CASGLGYDLTTDTQYF. CDR3 DNA: TGTGCTAGTGGTTTGGGGTACGATCTAACGACAGATACGCAGTATTTT.

The CDR3 nucleotides are TGTGCCAGCAGCCGGGGACAGGCGAACACCGGGGAGCTGTTTTTT. This translates into CASSRGQANTGELFF. The chain couples TRBV6-6 to TRBJ2-2; TRBD1 agrees at 8 bases. The CDR3 is made up of 15 amino acids. The V gene end was trimmed by 6 bases and the J gene end by 0 bases; junction bases not matched to a gene: 3. Germline V lookup: CDR1 MNHNY, CDR2 SVGAGI (reference sequence).

The CDR3 DNA reads TGTGCCAGCAGTCCACGACTAGCGGGAGCCTTCTACAATGAGCAGTTCTTC. Its protein product is CASSPRLAGAFYNEQFF. The chain employs TRBV27 and TRBJ2-1, with 12 nucleotides matching TRBD2. Germline V CDR1 and CDR2: MNHEY, SMNVEV (reference sequence). Trimming cost V 5 bases and J 3 bases; bases outside gene matches: 8. CDR3 length: 17 residues.

This chain links TRBV18 with TRBJ1-5, with TRBD1 identical over 7 bases. J was trimmed by 0 bases and V by 2 bases; bases with no gene match: 7. The germline V gene has CDR1 KGHSH and CDR2 LQKENI. CDR3 size: 17 residues. Written as DNA, the CDR3 is TGTGCCAGCTCACCAGTCTTGGGACAGTCTAGCAATCAGCCCCAGCATTTT. It encodes CASSPVLGQSSNQPQHF.